The entry below gives a single TCR beta chain sequence along with its context. Its antigen remains unknown. These data originate in a study of cytomegalovirus exposure and HLA in healthy donors. The study ran its PCR with 60 Vbeta and 13 Jbeta primers. Some clones are missing from TCRdb's copy, which holds only in-frame ones; the method was immunoSEQ multiplex PCR. The sample has fewer than 200,000 clones; 65% to 85% are singletons. Each donor was healthy, and each was a bone marrow donor. Whereas donors were nominally healthy upon sampling, unrecorded immune exposures were probable. Germline values: CDR1 LNHDA, CDR2 SQIVND (reference sequence). CDR3 length: 13 residues. The J segment lost 10 bases and the V segment lost 8 bases, leaving 10 bases of the junction unmatched. Notes on the study in general: The authors enumerated some 170 TCR beta chains as linked to cytomegalovirus. A later analysis reportedly found fewer N-insertions in an Asian-associated ancestry cluster than the roughly 670-donor mean.

This sequence originates from a woman aged 18-29 years in good health and CMV-seronegative. The sample consisted of PBMCs. V is TRBV19 and J is TRBJ2-1; 8 nucleotides match TRBD1. CDR3 DNA sequence: TGTGCCAGTTTGCGGACAGGGATCGAAGAGCAGTTCTTC. Residues: CASLRTGIEEQFF.